The 10 T cell receptor beta chains given below trace back to one sample, sequenced in a study of T cells in Graves' hyperthyroidism and ophthalmopathy. Researchers took RNA transcripts and amplified the TCR beta CDR3 regions from them. First-round RT-PCR of the TCR CDR3 relied on the HTBI primer set. TCRdb re-analysed the multiplex PCR reads in MiXCR, keeping a single row per CDR3 protein. The sample contains 600,000 or so distinct CDR3 sequences, 15% to 20% of which appear only once. Sequenced: blood. The receptors were gathered from a woman under 40 with Graves' hyperthyroidism.

The chain is built from TRBV24-1 and TRBJ2-1, with 8 bases lining up with TRBD2. Germline loops: CDR1 KGHDR, CDR2 SFDVKD. V shed 2 bases, J shed 0 bases, and the junction held 5 bases outside the gene matches. The CDR3 sequence is 17 residues long. The CDR3 nucleotides are TGTGCCACCAGTGATTCGCTAGCGGGTAGCTCCTACAATGAGCAGTTCTTC. Residues: CATSDSLAGSSYNEQFF.

The genes are TRBV6-1 and TRBJ1-5, with TRBD1 identical over 8 bases. After removal of 6 bases from V and 4 bases from J, the junction contained 11 bases not matched to a gene. The germline gives CDR1 MNHNS, CDR2 SASEGT. The CDR3 totals 16 residues. The CDR3 nucleotides read TGTGCCAGCAGAAACCCACAGGGGGTAGAGAATCAGCCCCAGCATTTT. Residues: CASRNPQGVENQPQHF.

This clonotype was observed a handful of times. V is TRBV7-3 and J is TRBJ2-1, with 11 positions matching TRBD1. CDR1 SGHTA and CDR2 FQGTGA come from the germline V gene. V trimming: 5 bases; J trimming: 8 bases; junction bases outside the gene matches: 8. CDR3 length: 15 amino acids. The CDR3 DNA is TGTGCCAGCAGCCCTGGACAGGGGGCTTTGGATGAGCAGTTCTTC. Protein: CASSPGQGALDEQFF.

Only a few counts were recorded for this clonotype. The chain couples TRBV20-1 to TRBJ2-3; the D call may be TRBD1 or TRBD2 (5 bases each). This CDR3 is 13 amino acids long. Germline V gene data show CDR1 as DFQATT and CDR2 as SNEGSKA (reference sequence). Between the trimmed V and J ends, which lost 5 bases and 4 bases, there was a span of 13 bases. The CDR3 loop is CSAPLGTSDTQYF. In nucleotides, the CDR3 is TGCAGTGCTCCTCTTGGGACCTCAGATACGCAGTATTTT.

V and J are TRBV4-2 and TRBJ2-3; tentatively, D is TRBD2 (6 bases). Germline-derived CDR1 and CDR2 are LGHNA and YNFKEQ. V was pared by 3 bases and J by 2 bases, with 9 bases between. The CDR3 is 14 amino acids. The CDR3 spells CASSQGGTTDTQYF. The CDR3 DNA is TGTGCCAGCAGCCAGGGGGGAACCACAGATACGCAGTATTTT.

In its sample, this clonotype was seen a few times. The rearrangement links TRBV9 to TRBJ1-3, with no clear D. CDR1 is SGDLS and CDR2 is YYNGEE in the germline V gene. This CDR3 has 15 residues. V was pared by 4 bases and J by 0 bases, with 11 bases between. CDR3 residues: CASSTEGSSGNTIYF. The CDR3 DNA follows: TGTGCCAGCAGCACCGAAGGGAGCTCTGGAAACACCATATATTTT.

The CDR3 DNA reads as TGTGCCAGCAGTTTAAGGCCGCTGGGCCCCTACGAGCAGTACTTC. It specifies CASSLRPLGPYEQYF. This rearrangement joins TRBV28 to TRBJ2-7, with unresolved D. Germline V gene lookup returns CDR1 MDHEN and CDR2 SYDVKM. This CDR3 has 15 amino acids. The V end was cut by 2 bases, the J end by 2 bases, with 13 bases between.

This clonotype was detected a few times. This rearrangement joins TRBV15 to TRBJ1-1; D not certain. Between the trimmed V and J ends, which lost 1 base and 5 bases, there was a span of 14 bases. The CDR3 is made up of 15 amino acids. CDR1 LNHNV and CDR2 YYDKDF come from the germline V gene (reference sequence). CDR3 loop: CATSRAPGLRTEAFF. In DNA form, the CDR3 reads TGTGCCACCAGCAGAGCCCCCGGTCTACGAACTGAAGCTTTCTTT.

In its sample, this clonotype was seen many times. The chain is built from TRBV12-3 or TRBV12-4 and TRBJ1-6, with D uncertain. The CDR3 is 14 amino acids. V was shortened by 3 bases and J by 9 bases, with 12 bases between the two germline ends. CDR3 DNA sequence: TGTGCCAGCAGTTTGGCTCAAGGGTCTTCACCCCTCCACTTT. It specifies CASSLAQGSSPLHF.

V is TRBV4-2 and J is TRBJ1-3, with D perhaps TRBD1 (5 bases). Germline V gives CDR1 LGHNA, CDR2 YNFKEQ. The CDR3 totals 18 residues. Trimming shortened V by 0 bases and J by 0 bases, and 15 bases separated the two germline ends. CDR3 sequence reads: CASSQEGGRGDSGNTIYF. The CDR3, as DNA: TGTGCCAGCAGCCAAGAAGGCGGACGGGGCGACTCTGGAAACACCATATATTTT.